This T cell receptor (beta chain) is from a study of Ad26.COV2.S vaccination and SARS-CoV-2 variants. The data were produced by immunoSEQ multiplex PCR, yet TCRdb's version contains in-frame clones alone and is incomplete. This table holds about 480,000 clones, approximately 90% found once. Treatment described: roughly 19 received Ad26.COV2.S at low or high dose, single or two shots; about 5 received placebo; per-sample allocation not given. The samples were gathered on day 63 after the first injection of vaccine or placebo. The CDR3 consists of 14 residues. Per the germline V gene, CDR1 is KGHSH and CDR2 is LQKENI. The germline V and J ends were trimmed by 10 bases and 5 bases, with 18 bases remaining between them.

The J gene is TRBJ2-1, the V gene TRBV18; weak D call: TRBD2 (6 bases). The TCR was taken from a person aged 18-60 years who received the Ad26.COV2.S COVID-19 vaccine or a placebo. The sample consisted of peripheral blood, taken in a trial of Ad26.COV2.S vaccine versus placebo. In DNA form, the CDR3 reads TGTGCCACCGAACTTCGGACGGGGGACAATGAGCAGTTCTTC. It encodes CATELRTGDNEQFF. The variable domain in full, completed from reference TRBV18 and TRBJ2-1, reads NAGVMQNPRHLVRRRGQEARLRCSPMKGHSHVYWYRQLPEEGLKFMVYLQKENIIDESGMPKERFSAEFPKEGPSILRIQQVVRGDSAAYFCATELRTGDNEQFFGPGTRLTVL.